This T cell receptor beta chain was recorded in a study of vaccination and CD4 T cells after COVID-19. In the study overall: A median of 101 days (range 35 to 161) separated diagnosis from post-COVID sampling. Researchers treated cells with overlapping spike peptides taken from SARS-CoV-2, HCoV-NL63, HCoV-OC43 and HCoV-229E.

Concerning this clonotype itself: Its antigen is unknown.

The CDR3 runs to 15 residues. With 4 bases clipped from V and 3 bases from J, the junction kept 8 bases outside the gene matches. The treatment is: roughly ten-day PBMC culture with coronavirus spike peptide pools or control peptides (ViraFEST assay). The culture of roughly 2 million PBMCs per well included 8.5 to 10 IU/ml IL-2 and about 9.8 ug/ml peptide pools. Oncomine TCR Beta short-read sequencing was applied to DNA from cultured CD4+ T cells. Each CDR3 protein gets one entry after TCRdb re-called the PCR reads with MiXCR. In the table there are around 10,000 distinct CDR3 sequences, roughly 67% of which are singletons.

The clonotype originates from a human donor who had recovered from COVID-19. The sequencing input was CD4+ T cells from blood, cultured in vitro. This chain uses TRBV12-3 or TRBV12-4 with TRBJ1-2; the match to TRBD1 covers 7 bases. The CDR3 nucleotides read TGTGCCAGCAGTTCATTTCGACAGGGTTACTATGGCTACACCTTC. It translates to CASSSFRQGYYGYTF.